The clone carrying this T cell receptor (beta chain) showed up many times. The antigen remains undetermined. This sample was included in a study of human T cells and chemical hapten exposure. The CDR3 loop spans 13 amino acids. Germline CDR1 is SGHTA and CDR2 is FQGTGA. V was cut by 3 bases and J by 5 bases, with 10 bases left in between. TCRdb independently ran MiXCR on the RACE reads; one entry per CDR3 protein. Of more than 300,000 distinct CDR3 sequences in the sample, approximately 5.1% are singletons; the top ten hold just over 2.5%. The time point is: pre-sensitization, week 0. Treatment indicated: therapeutic diphenylcyclopropenone sensitization with weekly scalp DPC. Regarding the study as a whole: No shift was seen in TCRs above 1 in 1000 frequency with DPC sensitization.

The chain couples TRBV7-3 to TRBJ1-1, with no clear D. Here the sequenced sample was whole blood, taken in connection with sensitization to the hapten diphenylcyclopropenone (DPC). The clonotype originates from a woman between 50 and 59 years old with alopecia areata. Some clones in this sample may be carry-over from other donors' samples. The CDR3 nucleotides are TGTGCCAGCAGCTTGGACCACGGGACTGAAGCTTTCTTT. Protein sequence: CASSLDHGTEAFF.